This record looks at one TCR beta chain sequence and its context. The data are from a study of T-cell memory formation after mild COVID-19. There are 14 residues in the CDR3. Losses at the gene ends were 7 bases for V and 3 bases for J; bases not matched to a gene: 6. Each CDR3 protein is one row after TCRdb ran MiXCR on the 5' RACE reads. Here the sample spans about 340,000 distinct CDR3 sequences, 13% being singletons. This clonotype was sampled from a man aged 18 to 30 who had mild COVID-19 (a few samples of this study predate the infection). Cell type and time point are not known. The V call is TRBV12-3 or TRBV12-4, the J call TRBJ2-7; 10 bases map to TRBD2. Sequenced sample: PBMCs or a T cell subset sorted from them (not recorded which). The CDR3 protein is CASTGSGGVYEQYF. The CDR3, as DNA: TGTGCCAGCACCGGGAGCGGGGGGGTCTACGAGCAGTACTTC.